This entry features one T cell receptor beta chain sequence. Its specificity is unknown. Every PCR received spiked-in synthetic TCR analog templates. Some clones are missing from TCRdb's copy, which holds only in-frame ones; the method was immunoSEQ multiplex PCR. Of some 51,000 clones listed, approximately 86% were seen once; the top ten hold roughly 17%. V lost 4 bases to trimming and J lost 5 bases, with 18 bases between them. This CDR3 has 15 amino acids. Germline V CDR1 and CDR2: SGHRS, YFSETQ. The data were obtained in a study of PD-L1 blockade in urothelial cancer. Overall study: Blood gave a median roughly 140,000 T cells.

Whole-study results and caveats: Stronger expansion of tumor-associated clones in blood at 3 weeks distinguished durable-benefit patients.

The TCR comes from a man in his 60s with urothelial cancer. The sample here was PBMCs, taken around atezolizumab (anti-PD-L1) treatment. This chain connects TRBV5-1 to TRBJ1-1, with unresolved D. This chain's CDR3 is CASSITLSAGTEAFF. The CDR3 DNA is TGCGCCAGCAGCATAACCCTCTCGGCGGGAACTGAAGCTTTCTTT. Filled out from reference TRBV5-1 and TRBJ1-1, the complete variable domain reads KAGVTQTPRYLIKTRGQQVTLSCSPISGHRSVSWYQQTPGQGLQFLFEYFSETQRNKGNFPGRFSGRQFSNSRSEMNVSTLELGDSALYLCASSITLSAGTEAFFGQGTRLTVV.